This T cell receptor (beta chain) was sequenced during a study of CD8 T cells in ankylosing spondylitis. The CDR3 loop spans 14 amino acids. The germline V gene has CDR1 DFQATT and CDR2 SNEGSKA (reference sequence). V was trimmed by 2 bases and J by 1 base, leaving 11 bases between them. Quantitative 5'-RACE was performed with molecular barcodes, and it yielded the TCR beta libraries. TCRdb redid the calling of the 5' RACE reads with MiXCR, one entry per CDR3 protein. The sample includes 450,000 to 550,000 distinct CDR3 sequences, about 5% of them seen just once. This clonotype was seen ten or more times. Antigen: not known. Regarding the study as a whole: Matched ankylosing spondylitis synovial fluid reportedly contained a significantly enriched population of disease-linked clones. A motif of 7 to 9 highly homologous TCR beta variants was seen as apparently characteristic of ankylosing spondylitis blood.

The specimen sequenced was blood, either unsorted or a sorted T cell fraction (not recorded which). The clonotype was recovered from a male donor with ankylosing spondylitis. The chain uses TRBV20-1 and TRBJ1-1; no reliable D call. The CDR3 bases are TGCAGTGCTAGAAGGTCGGTTAGGAACACTGAAGCTTTCTTT. This codes for CSARRSVRNTEAFF.